This T cell receptor (beta chain) emerged from a study of radiotherapy plus CTLA-4 blockade in lung cancer. Focal radiation with ipilimumab CTLA-4 blockade was given to patients with chemo-refractory metastatic non-small-cell lung cancer. V was trimmed by 0 bases and J by 0 bases, leaving 8 bases between them. Germline CDR1 reads SQVTM; CDR2 reads ANQGSEA. This CDR3 comprises 15 residues. General observations from the study: In blood, after radiotherapy plus ipilimumab, tumor-derived TCR clones expanded.

Here immunoSEQ multiplex PCR was the method, and the copy in TCRdb shows in-frame clones only, minus some. The sample contains about 25,000 clones, 70% to 75% of which appear only once. In regard to this clone: The target antigen is unknown.

The clonotype was recovered from a human donor with non-small cell lung cancer whose response to radiotherapy plus ipilimumab could not be evaluated. The chain couples TRBV29-1 to TRBJ1-4; D is ambiguous. The sequences come from peripheral blood, collected from a patient treated with radiotherapy plus ipilimumab. The CDR3 loop is CSVEDIAATNEKLFF. The CDR3 DNA is TGCAGCGTTGAAGATATAGCTGCAACTAATGAAAAACTGTTTTTT.